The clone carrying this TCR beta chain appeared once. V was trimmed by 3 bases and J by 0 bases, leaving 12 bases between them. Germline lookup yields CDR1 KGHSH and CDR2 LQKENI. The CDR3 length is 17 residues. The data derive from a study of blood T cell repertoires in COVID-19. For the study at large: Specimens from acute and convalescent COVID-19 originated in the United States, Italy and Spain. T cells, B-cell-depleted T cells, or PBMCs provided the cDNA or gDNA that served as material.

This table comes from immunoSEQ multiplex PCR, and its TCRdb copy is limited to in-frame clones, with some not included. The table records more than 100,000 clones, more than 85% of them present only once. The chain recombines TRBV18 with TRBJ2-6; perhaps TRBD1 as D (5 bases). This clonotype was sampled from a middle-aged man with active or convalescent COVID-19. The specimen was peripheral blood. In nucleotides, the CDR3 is TGTGCCAGCTCACCGAGGCAGGGAAGCTCTGGGGCCAACGTCCTGACTTTC. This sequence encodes CASSPRQGSSGANVLTF.